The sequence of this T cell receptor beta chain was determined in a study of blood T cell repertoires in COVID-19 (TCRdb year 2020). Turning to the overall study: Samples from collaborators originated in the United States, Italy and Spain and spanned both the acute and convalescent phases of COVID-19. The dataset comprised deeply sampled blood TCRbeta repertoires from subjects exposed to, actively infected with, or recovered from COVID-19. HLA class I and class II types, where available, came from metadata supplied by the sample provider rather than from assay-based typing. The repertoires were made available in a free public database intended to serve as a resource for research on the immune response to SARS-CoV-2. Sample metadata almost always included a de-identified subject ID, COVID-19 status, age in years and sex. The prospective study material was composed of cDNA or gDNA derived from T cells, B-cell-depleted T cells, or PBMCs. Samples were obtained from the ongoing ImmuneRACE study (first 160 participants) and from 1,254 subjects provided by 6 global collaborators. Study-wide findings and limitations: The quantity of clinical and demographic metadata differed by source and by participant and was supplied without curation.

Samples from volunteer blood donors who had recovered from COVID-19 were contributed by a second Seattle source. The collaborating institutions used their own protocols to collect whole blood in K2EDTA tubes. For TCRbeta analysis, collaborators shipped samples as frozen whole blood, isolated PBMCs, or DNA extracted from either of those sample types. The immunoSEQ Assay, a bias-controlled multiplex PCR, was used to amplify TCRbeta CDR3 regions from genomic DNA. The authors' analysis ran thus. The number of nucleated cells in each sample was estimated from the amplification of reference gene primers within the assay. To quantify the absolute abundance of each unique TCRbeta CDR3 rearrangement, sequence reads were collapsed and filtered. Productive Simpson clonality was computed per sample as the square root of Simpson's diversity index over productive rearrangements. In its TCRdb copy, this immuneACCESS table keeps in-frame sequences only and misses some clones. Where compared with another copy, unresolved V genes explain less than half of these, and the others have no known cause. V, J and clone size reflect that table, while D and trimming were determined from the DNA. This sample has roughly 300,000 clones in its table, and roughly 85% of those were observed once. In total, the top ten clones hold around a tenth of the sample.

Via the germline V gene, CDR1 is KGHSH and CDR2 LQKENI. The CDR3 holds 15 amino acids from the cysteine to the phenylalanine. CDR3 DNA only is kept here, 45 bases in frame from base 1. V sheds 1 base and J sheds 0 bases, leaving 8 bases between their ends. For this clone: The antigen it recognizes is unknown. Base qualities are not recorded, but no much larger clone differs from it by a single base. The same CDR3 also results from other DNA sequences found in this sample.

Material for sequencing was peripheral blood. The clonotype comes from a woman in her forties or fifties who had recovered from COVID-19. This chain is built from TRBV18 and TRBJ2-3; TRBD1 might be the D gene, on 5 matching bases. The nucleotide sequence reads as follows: TGTGCCAGCTCACCACGGCAGGGAAGCACAGATACGCAGTATTTT. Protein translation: CASSPRQGSTDTQYF.